Each of the 30 T cell receptor beta chains below was sequenced from the same sample in a study of shared clonotypes between healthy human individuals. Using immunoSEQ multiplex PCR, the repertoire was profiled, and TCRdb retains in-frame clones only, with some absent. The sample yields 450,000 to 500,000 clones, over 70% seen once. Sequencing input: PBMCs. These receptors all come from a woman aged 40 to 50 in good health. Some clones in this sample may be carry-over from other donors' samples.

About this clone itself: This is likely an artifact of a read error, given a far larger clone one base away. The chain recombines TRBV5-1 with TRBJ2-5; no firm D call. Trimming removed 2 bases from V and 5 bases from J, with 10 bases in between. Per germline, CDR1 SGHRS and CDR2 YFSETQ. This CDR3 has 13 residues. The CDR3: CASSFGGVETQYF. Here the CDR3 DNA reads TGCGCCAGCAGCTTCGGTGGGGTGGAGACCCAGTACTTC.

With regard to this clone: This likely reflects a read error, since a far larger clone is one base away. The chain couples TRBV11-2 to TRBJ1-1; tentative D call: TRBD1 (6 bases). The length of the CDR3 is 16 residues. Germline V gives CDR1 SGHAT, CDR2 FQNNGV. Trimming left V 7 bases short and J 1 base short, with 19 bases between. CDR3 in amino acids: CASNPYRESPNTEAFF. CDR3 in DNA: TGTGCCAGCAACCCCTACAGGGAGTCCCCGAACACTGAAGCTTTCTTT.

Comment on this clone: A far larger clone is one nucleotide away, so this likely arose from a read error. The chain links TRBV5-6 to TRBJ1-1; D gene ambiguous. CDR1 is SGHDT and CDR2 is YYEEEE in the germline V gene. Deletions cut 0 bases from V and 2 bases from J, with 11 bases between. The CDR3 is 15 amino acids. The CDR3, as DNA: TGTGCCAGCAGCTTGGCCTTCCCGGGCAACACTGAAGCTTTCTTT. Its protein product is CASSLAFPGNTEAFF.

This chain links TRBV6-5 with TRBJ1-5; D gene ambiguous. This CDR3 contains 15 residues. The ends were cut back, 0 bases at V and 2 bases at J, with 8 bases in the middle. In germline, CDR1 is MNHEY, CDR2 SVGAGI. The CDR3 region is CASSYSGWGNQPQHF. The CDR3 bases are TGTGCCAGCAGTTACTCGGGTTGGGGCAATCAGCCCCAGCATTTT.

The CDR3 DNA follows: TGTGCCAGCTCACCACCTTACAATGAGCAGTTCTTC. Translation: CASSPPYNEQFF. The V gene is TRBV18, the J gene TRBJ2-1; D remains unclear. Trimming took 0 bases from V and 4 from J, leaving 1 base between them. Germline CDR1 KGHSH, CDR2 LQKENI. The CDR3 spans 12 residues.

The CDR3 loop reads CASKIGGIEQYF. The CDR3, as DNA: TGTGCCAGCAAGATAGGAGGGATCGAGCAGTACTTC. This chain joins TRBV6-1 and TRBJ2-7; D might be TRBD2 (6 bases). Looked up from germline, CDR1 is MNHNS and CDR2 is SASEGT. The CDR3 has 12 amino acids. V lost 7 bases and J 6 bases, leaving 13 bases between the germline ends.

V gene TRBV5-1 combines with J gene TRBJ2-3, with 10 bases lining up with TRBD2. This CDR3 is 16 amino acids long. The trim removed 0 bases at V and 3 bases at J, leaving 4 bases unmatched. CDR1 is SGHRS, CDR2 YFSETQ, per germline. The CDR3 sequence is CASSLGTSGETDTQYF. DNA of the CDR3: TGCGCCAGCAGCTTGGGGACTAGCGGAGAGACAGATACGCAGTATTTT.

Note on this clone: A read error may account for a junction end that differs from germline. V and J are TRBV28 and TRBJ2-2; D gene ambiguous. The CDR3 consists of 14 residues. Looked up from germline, CDR1 is MDHEN and CDR2 is SYDVKM. The CDR3 DNA sequence: TGTGCCAGCAGTCTACCCGCGAACGCCGGGGAGCTGTTTTTT. This gives the protein CASSLPANAGELFF.

The rearrangement joins TRBV10-3 to TRBJ2-1, with 9 nucleotides matching TRBD2. The CDR3 covers 16 residues. Germline lookup yields CDR1 ENHRY and CDR2 SYGVKD. Germline trimming cut 3 bases from V and 5 bases from J; bases unmatched to any gene: 8. CDR3 sequence reads: CAISDFAGGGHNEQFF. In DNA form, the CDR3 reads TGTGCCATCAGTGATTTCGCGGGAGGGGGCCACAATGAGCAGTTCTTC.

The CDR3 coding sequence is TGTGCCAGCAGCTTAGGAGGGACAGTAGAAGAGACCCAGTACTTC. Encoded protein: CASSLGGTVEETQYF. V and J are TRBV7-3 and TRBJ2-5; D is perhaps TRBD1 (7 bases). The V and J ends lost 2 bases and 3 bases respectively, with 13 bases between them. The germline V gene has CDR1 SGHTA and CDR2 FQGTGA. This CDR3 contains 15 residues.

The chain has TRBV11-3 and TRBJ2-2; 7 bases align to TRBD2. This CDR3 region has 16 residues. Germline V gives CDR1 SGHNT, CDR2 YENEEA. The V gene end was trimmed by 0 bases and the J gene end by 7 bases; junction bases not matched to a gene: 8. CDR3: CASSLDRSGNGGELFF. The CDR3 DNA is TGTGCCAGCAGCTTAGATCGCAGCGGGAATGGCGGGGAGCTGTTTTTT.

V is TRBV30 and J is TRBJ1-4; possible D gene TRBD1, 6 bases. There are 15 residues in the CDR3. V was cut by 4 bases and J by 5 bases, with 17 bases left in between. Germline V gene lookup returns CDR1 GTSNPN and CDR2 SVGIG (reference sequence). As DNA, the CDR3 is TGTGCCTGGATGGACCCCGGGACACCGAATGAAAAACTGTTTTTT. This codes for CAWMDPGTPNEKLFF.

J is TRBJ2-7 and V is TRBV6-5, with D possibly matching TRBD2 (5 bases). Between the trimmed V and J ends, which lost 5 bases and 2 bases, there was a span of 7 bases. This CDR3 is 12 amino acids long. Germline V gives CDR1 MNHEY, CDR2 SVGAGI. CDR3 amino acids: CASSGSTYEQYF. The CDR3 DNA follows: TGTGCCAGCAGTGGGAGTACCTACGAGCAGTACTTC.

The genes are TRBV16 and TRBJ2-2; D is undetermined. CDR1 and CDR2 (germline): KGHSY, FQNENV. This CDR3 is built from 15 residues. Trimming took 3 bases from V and 4 from J, leaving 12 bases between them. The CDR3 region has the DNA TGTGCCAGCAGCCACCGGGCCCCCGGCACCGGGGAGCTGTTTTTT. Its protein is CASSHRAPGTGELFF.

The chain joins TRBV20-1 to TRBJ2-7; D unclear. Germline assignment: CDR1 DFQATT and CDR2 SNEGSKA (reference sequence). CDR3 length: 11 amino acids. Trimming pared 3 bases from V and 3 bases from J, leaving 6 bases between. The CDR3 sequence: CSARAFYEQYF. The CDR3 bases are TGCAGTGCTAGGGCTTTCTACGAGCAGTACTTC.

The chain is built from TRBV6-1 and TRBJ2-1; possible D gene TRBD2, 6 bases. CDR3 length equals 16 residues. Trimming cost V 0 bases and J 7 bases, with 16 bases left between them. Germline V lookup: CDR1 MNHNS, CDR2 SASEGT. CDR3 residues: CASSEAIGMAGNEQFF. The CDR3 nucleotides are TGTGCCAGCAGTGAAGCTATCGGTATGGCGGGGAATGAGCAGTTCTTC.

Regarding this clone: This likely came from a read error, as a far larger clone is one base away. CDR3 sequence reads: CASILLPTSGNEQFF. The CDR3, as DNA: TGCGCCAGCATCTTGCTACCCACTAGTGGCAATGAGCAGTTCTTC. The chain is built from TRBV5-1 and TRBJ2-1, with a possible D match to TRBD2 (5 bases). Germline CDR1 is SGHRS and CDR2 is YFSETQ. This CDR3 region has 15 residues.

Regarding this clone: A much bigger clone sits one base away, suggesting this may be a read error. V is TRBV5-6 and J is TRBJ2-3; perhaps TRBD1 as D (6 bases). Looked up from germline, CDR1 is SGHDT and CDR2 is YYEEEE. V was cut by 0 bases and J by 7 bases, with 18 bases left in between. The CDR3 totals 16 residues. The CDR3 loop reads CASSLGTVILSNTQYF. The CDR3 nucleotides are TGTGCCAGCAGCTTGGGGACAGTGATACTTAGCAATACGCAGTATTTT.

This clone turned up a few times. The V and J genes are TRBV19 and TRBJ1-3; D is unresolved. The CDR3 is made up of 14 amino acids. V was clipped by 2 bases and J by 2 bases, with 7 bases between them. CDR1 and CDR2 (germline): LNHDA, SQIVND (reference sequence). This CDR3 is CASSIQEAGNTIYF. The CDR3 nucleotides are TGTGCCAGTAGTATACAAGAGGCTGGAAACACCATATATTTT.

The gene calls are TRBV5-6 and TRBJ2-2; no clear D. Per germline, CDR1 SGHDT and CDR2 YYEEEE. The V end lost 4 bases, the J end lost 3 bases, and 4 bases lay between the germline ends. The CDR3 sequence is 12 residues long. This CDR3 reads CASSRYTGELFF. The CDR3 region has the DNA TGTGCCAGCAGCCGGTACACCGGGGAGCTGTTTTTT.

This chain links TRBV11-2 with TRBJ2-2; D possibly matches TRBD1 or TRBD2 (5 bases each). This CDR3 spans 16 amino acids. Trimming cost V 1 base and J 5 bases, with 14 bases left between them. CDR1 and CDR2 from the germline V gene are SGHAT and FQNNGV. The CDR3 sequence is CASSLGGRLGTGELFF. The CDR3 DNA reads TGTGCCAGCAGCTTAGGGGGACGTTTGGGGACCGGGGAGCTGTTTTTT.

This clone was found a few times. The CDR3 DNA follows: TGCGCCAGCAGCTTGGGGGACAGGGGCCATCCCCAGCATTTT. It yields the protein CASSLGDRGHPQHF. The chain is built from TRBV5-1 and TRBJ1-5; 10 bases match TRBD1. Germline V gene sequence: CDR1 SGHRS, CDR2 YFSETQ. V trimming: 0 bases; J trimming: 10 bases; junction bases outside the gene matches: 4. This CDR3 has 14 residues.

As for this clone: It is likely a read error: a sequence one base away is far more abundant. The chain employs TRBV11-3 and TRBJ2-5; 7 positions match TRBD1. The CDR3 is 14 residues long. CDR1 and CDR2 (germline): SGHNT, YENEEA. CDR3 residues: CDSSPGTAEGTQYF. In DNA, the CDR3 is TGTGACAGCAGCCCCGGGACAGCTGAGGGGACCCAGTACTTC.

In the case of this clone: A far more abundant clone sits one base away, making this likely a read error. Different DNA sequences within this sample yield the same CDR3. This chain links TRBV7-9 with TRBJ1-5, with TRBD1 matching 8 bases. The V gene end was trimmed by 4 bases and the J gene end by 2 bases; junction bases not matched to a gene: 1. Germline CDR1 and CDR2: SEHNR and FQNEAQ (reference sequence). The CDR3 contains 14 residues. The chain's CDR3 is CASSSGQGNQPQHF. The CDR3 region has the DNA TGTGCCAGCAGCTCGGGACAGGGCAATCAGCCCCAGCATTTT.

This clone was counted between two and nine times. The rearrangement uses TRBV19 and TRBJ1-2; a weak D match, TRBD1 (5 bases). The germline V gene has CDR1 LNHDA and CDR2 SQIVND (reference sequence). V lost 5 bases to trimming and J lost 1 base, with 8 bases between them. The CDR3 sequence is 13 residues long. CDR3 nucleotide sequence: TGTGCCAGTAGTCTGACAGTTAACTATGGCTACACCTTC. Translated, it gives CASSLTVNYGYTF.

This chain connects TRBV15 to TRBJ2-7, with D unclear. The ends were cut back, 0 bases at V and 1 base at J, with 7 bases in the middle. The CDR3 covers 14 residues. CDR1 LNHNV and CDR2 YYDKDF come from the germline V gene (reference sequence). The CDR3 sequence: CATSREAPSYEQYF. Written as DNA, the CDR3 is TGTGCCACCAGCAGAGAGGCTCCATCCTACGAGCAGTACTTC.

The chain carries TRBV2 and TRBJ2-4, with 8 bases fitting TRBD1. V lost 9 bases and J lost 1; bases outside the gene matches: 2. Germline V gene data show CDR1 as SNHLY and CDR2 as FYNNEI. This CDR3 contains 13 residues. This CDR3 reads CASRQGAKNIQYF. The CDR3 bases are TGTGCCAGTAGACAGGGGGCCAAAAACATTCAGTACTTC.

Comment on this clone: One end of the junction is discordant with germline, which a read error may explain. This rearrangement joins TRBV7-7 to TRBJ2-1; no clear D. The CDR3 covers 13 residues. From germline, CDR1 is SSHAT and CDR2 FNYEAQ (reference sequence). CDR3 amino acids: CASSLVTTGEQFF. The CDR3 DNA reads TGTGCTAGCAGCCTGGTAACTACGGGTGAGCAGTTCTTC.

The chain links TRBV18 to TRBJ2-1; 11 positions match TRBD2. This CDR3 contains 15 residues. With V trimmed by 6 bases and J by 9 bases, 10 bases remained unmatched. Looked up from germline, CDR1 is KGHSH and CDR2 is LQKENI. CDR3 in DNA: TGTGCCAGCTCCCTAACTAGCGGGAGCCGGGGTGAGCAGTTCTTC. Its translation: CASSLTSGSRGEQFF. The complete variable domain, with remaining parts taken from reference TRBV18 and TRBJ2-1, reads NAGVMQNPRHLVRRRGQEARLRCSPMKGHSHVYWYRQLPEEGLKFMVYLQKENIIDESGMPKERFSAEFPKEGPSILRIQQVVRGDSAAYFCASSLTSGSRGEQFFGPGTRLTVL.

V gene TRBV5-1 combines with J gene TRBJ2-6, with D uncertain. Germline V gene lookup returns CDR1 SGHRS and CDR2 YFSETQ. The CDR3 is 16 amino acids. Trimming removed 1 base from V and 0 bases from J, with 8 bases in between. The CDR3 loop reads CASSLNHNSGANVLTF. The CDR3 coding sequence is TGCGCCAGCAGCTTGAACCATAACTCTGGGGCCAACGTCCTGACTTTC. Variable domain in full (rest from reference TRBV5-1 and TRBJ2-6): KAGVTQTPRYLIKTRGQQVTLSCSPISGHRSVSWYQQTPGQGLQFLFEYFSETQRNKGNFPGRFSGRQFSNSRSEMNVSTLELGDSALYLCASSLNHNSGANVLTFGAGSRLTVL.